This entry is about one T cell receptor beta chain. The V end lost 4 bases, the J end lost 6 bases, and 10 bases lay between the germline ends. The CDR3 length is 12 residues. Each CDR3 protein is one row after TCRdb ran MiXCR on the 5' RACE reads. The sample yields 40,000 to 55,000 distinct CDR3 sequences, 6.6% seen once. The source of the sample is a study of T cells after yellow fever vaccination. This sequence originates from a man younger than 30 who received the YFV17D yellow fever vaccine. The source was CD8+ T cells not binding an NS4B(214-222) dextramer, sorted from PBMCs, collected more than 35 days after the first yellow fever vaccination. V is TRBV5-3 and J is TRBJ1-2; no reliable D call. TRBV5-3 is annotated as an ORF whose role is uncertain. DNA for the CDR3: TGTGCCAGAAGCCGCCAATGGGATGGCTACACCTTC. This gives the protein CARSRQWDGYTF.